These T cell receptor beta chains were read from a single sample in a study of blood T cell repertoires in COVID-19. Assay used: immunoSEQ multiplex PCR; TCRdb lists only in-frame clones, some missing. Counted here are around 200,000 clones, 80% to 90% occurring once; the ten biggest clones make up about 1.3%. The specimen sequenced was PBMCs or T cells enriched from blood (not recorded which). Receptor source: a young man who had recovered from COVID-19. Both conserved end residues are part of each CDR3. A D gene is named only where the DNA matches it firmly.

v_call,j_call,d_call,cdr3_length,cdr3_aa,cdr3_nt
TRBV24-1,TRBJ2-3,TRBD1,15,CATSDLRDRLDTQYF,TGTGCCACCAGTGATTTGCGGGACAGGCTAGATACGCAGTATTTT
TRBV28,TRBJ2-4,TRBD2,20,CASTNARGGTGLYAKNIQYF,TGTGCCAGCACAAACGCCCGGGGGGGCACAGGGTTGTATGCCAAAAACATTCAGTACTTC
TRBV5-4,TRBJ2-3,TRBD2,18,CASSFALTSGGFTDTQYF,TGTGCCAGCAGCTTCGCCCTGACTAGCGGGGGATTCACAGATACGCAGTATTTT
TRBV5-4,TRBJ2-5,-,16,CASSLDDRFPRETQYF,TGTGCCAGCAGCTTGGACGACAGATTCCCGAGGGAGACCCAGTACTTC
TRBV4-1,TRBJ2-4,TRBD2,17,CASSSGGIGGVKNIQYF,TGCGCCAGCAGCTCGGGAGGCATTGGCGGGGTTAAAAACATTCAGTACTTC
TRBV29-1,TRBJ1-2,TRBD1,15,CSVRTGMGVNNGYTF,TGCAGCGTGAGGACAGGGATGGGGGTAAATAATGGCTACACCTTC
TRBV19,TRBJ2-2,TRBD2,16,CASSTGLAGNTGELFF,TGTGCCAGTAGTACCGGACTAGCGGGAAACACCGGGGAGCTGTTTTTT
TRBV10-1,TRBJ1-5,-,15,CASSFPLGGSQPQHF,TGCGCCAGCAGTTTTCCCCTCGGAGGGAGTCAGCCCCAGCATTTT
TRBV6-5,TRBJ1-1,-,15,CASSYSAQRKEAAFF,TGTGCCAGCAGTTACTCGGCTCAAAGAAAAGAGGCGGCTTTCTTT
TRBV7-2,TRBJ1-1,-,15,CASSLGAGMNTEAFF,TGTGCCAGCAGCTTAGGGGCCGGAATGAACACTGAAGCTTTCTTT
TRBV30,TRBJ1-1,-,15,CAWSVGRGANTEAFF,TGTGCCTGGAGTGTAGGGAGGGGCGCCAACACTGAAGCTTTCTTT
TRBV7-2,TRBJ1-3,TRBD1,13,CASSWNIQGAPDF,TGTGCCAGCAGCTGGAACATACAGGGGGCGCCGGATTTT
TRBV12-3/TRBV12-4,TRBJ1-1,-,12,CASSLRGGEAFF,TGTGCCAGCAGTTTAAGGGGTGGTGAAGCTTTCTTT
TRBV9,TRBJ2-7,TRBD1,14,CASSPRQGAYEQYF,TGTGCCAGCAGCCCTCGACAGGGGGCCTACGAGCAGTACTTC